The 4 T cell receptor beta chains below all came from one sample that was sequenced in a study of OX40 agonist ivuxolimab in advanced cancers. TCRdb's table, derived via immunoSEQ multiplex PCR, lists solely in-frame clones and lacks some. The data show approximately 30,000 clones, with 84% seen just once and approximately 21% held by the top ten. The sequenced sample was CD4+ or CD8+ T cells sorted from blood, obtained in a trial of the OX40 agonist ivuxolimab. The origin of the receptors is an adult with an advanced solid tumor such as melanoma, head and neck, liver or kidney cancer.

The V and J genes are TRBV4-1 and TRBJ2-3; perhaps TRBD2 as D (5 bases). Per the germline V gene, CDR1 is MGHRA and CDR2 is YSYEKL. The CDR3 runs 16 residues. The V gene lost 1 base and the J gene lost 0 bases, with 11 bases spanning the gap. CDR3 residues: CASSQGQRLSTDTQYF. The CDR3 DNA sequence: TGCGCCAGCAGCCAAGGGCAGCGGCTTAGCACAGATACGCAGTATTTT.

V and J are TRBV7-9 and TRBJ1-1; TRBD1 aligns across 9 bases. From germline, CDR1 is SEHNR and CDR2 FQNEAQ (reference sequence). V was pared by 2 bases and J by 5 bases, with 6 bases of the junction left unmatched. This CDR3 contains 15 residues. CDR3 DNA: TGTGCCAGCAGCTTACTTAAGACAGGGGGTACTGAAGCTTTCTTT. Translation: CASSLLKTGGTEAFF. The full variable domain, in which reference TRBV7-9 and TRBJ1-1 provide the parts outside the CDR3, is DTGVSQNPRHKITKRGQNVTFRCDPISEHNRLYWYRQTLGQGPEFLTYFQNEAQLEKSRLLSDRFSAERPKGSFSTLEIQRTEQGDSAMYLCASSLLKTGGTEAFFGQGTRLTVV.

This chain connects TRBV14 to TRBJ2-2, with a tentative D call TRBD1 (6 bases). The CDR3 runs to 15 residues. Germline values: CDR1 SGHDN, CDR2 FVKESK. The V gene lost 6 bases and the J gene lost 0 bases, with 11 bases spanning the gap. The CDR3 DNA reads as TGTGCCAGCAGACCAAGGACAGCGAACACCGGGGAGCTGTTTTTT. Translated: CASRPRTANTGELFF.

The chain joins TRBV28 to TRBJ2-1; 8 nucleotides match TRBD1. J gave up 4 bases and V 3 bases, and 2 bases lay outside the gene matches. In germline, CDR1 is MDHEN, CDR2 SYDVKM. The CDR3 extends over 14 amino acids. CDR3 amino acids: CASSFGTGYNEQFF. The CDR3 nucleotides are TGTGCCAGCAGTTTTGGGACAGGATACAATGAGCAGTTCTTC.